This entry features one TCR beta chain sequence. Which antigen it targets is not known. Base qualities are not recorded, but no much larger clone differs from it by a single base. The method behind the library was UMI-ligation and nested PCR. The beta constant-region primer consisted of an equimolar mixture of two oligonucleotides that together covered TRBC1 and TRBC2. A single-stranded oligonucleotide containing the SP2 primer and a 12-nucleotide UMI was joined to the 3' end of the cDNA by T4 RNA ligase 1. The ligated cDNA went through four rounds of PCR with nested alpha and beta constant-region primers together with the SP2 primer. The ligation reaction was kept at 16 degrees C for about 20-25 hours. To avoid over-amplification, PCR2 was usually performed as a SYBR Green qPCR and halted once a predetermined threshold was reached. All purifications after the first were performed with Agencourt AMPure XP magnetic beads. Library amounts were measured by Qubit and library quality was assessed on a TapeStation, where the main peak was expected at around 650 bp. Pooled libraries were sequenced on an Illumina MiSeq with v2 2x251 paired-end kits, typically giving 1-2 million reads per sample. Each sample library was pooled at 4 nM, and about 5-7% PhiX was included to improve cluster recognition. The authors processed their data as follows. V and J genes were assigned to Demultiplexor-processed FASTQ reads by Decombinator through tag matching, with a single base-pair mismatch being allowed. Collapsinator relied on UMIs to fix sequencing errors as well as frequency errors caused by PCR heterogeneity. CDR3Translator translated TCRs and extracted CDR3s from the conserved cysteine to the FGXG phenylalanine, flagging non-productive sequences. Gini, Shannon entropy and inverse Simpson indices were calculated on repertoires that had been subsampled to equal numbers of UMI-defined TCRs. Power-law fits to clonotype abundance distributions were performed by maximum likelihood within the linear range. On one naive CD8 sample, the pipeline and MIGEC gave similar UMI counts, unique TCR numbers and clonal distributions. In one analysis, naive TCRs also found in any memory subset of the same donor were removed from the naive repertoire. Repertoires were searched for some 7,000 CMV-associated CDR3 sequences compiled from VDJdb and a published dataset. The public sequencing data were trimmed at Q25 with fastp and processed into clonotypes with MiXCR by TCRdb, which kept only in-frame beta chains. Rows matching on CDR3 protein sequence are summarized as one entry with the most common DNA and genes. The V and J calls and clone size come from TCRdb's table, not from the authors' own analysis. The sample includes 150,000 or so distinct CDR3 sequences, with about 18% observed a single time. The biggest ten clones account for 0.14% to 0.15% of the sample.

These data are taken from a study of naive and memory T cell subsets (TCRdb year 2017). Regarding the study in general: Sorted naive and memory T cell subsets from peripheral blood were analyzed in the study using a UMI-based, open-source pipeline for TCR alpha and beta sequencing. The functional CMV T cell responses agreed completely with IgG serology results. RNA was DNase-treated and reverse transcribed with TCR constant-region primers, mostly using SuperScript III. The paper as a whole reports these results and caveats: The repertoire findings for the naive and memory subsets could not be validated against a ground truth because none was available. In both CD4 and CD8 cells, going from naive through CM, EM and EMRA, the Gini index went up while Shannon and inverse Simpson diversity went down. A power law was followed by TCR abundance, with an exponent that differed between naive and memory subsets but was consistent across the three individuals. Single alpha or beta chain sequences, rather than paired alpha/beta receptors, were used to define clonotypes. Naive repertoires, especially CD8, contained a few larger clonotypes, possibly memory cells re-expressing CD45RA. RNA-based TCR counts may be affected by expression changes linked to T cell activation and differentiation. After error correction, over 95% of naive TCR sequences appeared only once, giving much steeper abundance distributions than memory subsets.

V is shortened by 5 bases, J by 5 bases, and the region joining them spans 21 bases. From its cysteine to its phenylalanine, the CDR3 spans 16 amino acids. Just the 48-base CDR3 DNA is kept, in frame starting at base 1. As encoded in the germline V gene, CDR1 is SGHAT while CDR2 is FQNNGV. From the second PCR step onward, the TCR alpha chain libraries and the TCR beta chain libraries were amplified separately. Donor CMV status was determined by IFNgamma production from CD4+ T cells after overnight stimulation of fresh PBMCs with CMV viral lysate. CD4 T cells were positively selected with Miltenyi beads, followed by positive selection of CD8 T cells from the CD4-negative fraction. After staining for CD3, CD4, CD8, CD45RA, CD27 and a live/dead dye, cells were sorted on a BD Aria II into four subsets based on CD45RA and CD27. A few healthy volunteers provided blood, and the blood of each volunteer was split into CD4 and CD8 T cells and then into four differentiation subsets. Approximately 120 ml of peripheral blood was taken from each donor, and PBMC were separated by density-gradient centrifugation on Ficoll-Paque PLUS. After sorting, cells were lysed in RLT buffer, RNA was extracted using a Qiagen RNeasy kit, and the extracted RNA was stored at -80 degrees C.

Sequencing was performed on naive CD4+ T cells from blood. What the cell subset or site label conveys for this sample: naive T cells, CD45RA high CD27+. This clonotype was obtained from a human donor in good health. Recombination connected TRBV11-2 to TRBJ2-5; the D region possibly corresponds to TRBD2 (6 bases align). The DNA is TGTGCCAGCAGCACCCGATGGACTGCCCGGGAGGAGACCCAGTACTTC. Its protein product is CASSTRWTAREETQYF.